Below, 26 T cell receptor beta chains from the same sample are listed, as sequenced in a study of yellow fever vaccine responses in identical twins. TCRdb redid the calling of the RT-PCR reads with MiXCR, one entry per CDR3 protein. Of approximately 3,000 distinct CDR3 sequences listed, over 75% were seen once; the top ten hold 2.5% to 3%. The sequences come from T cells from blood (PBMCs), unsorted or a sorted subset (not recorded which), collected before or after yellow fever vaccination (not recorded which). The receptor set was obtained from a woman aged 18-29 years who received the yellow fever vaccine.

In this sample, this clonotype is large. The chain joins TRBV11-3 to TRBJ2-7, with TRBD2 identical over 11 bases. The CDR3 extends over 17 amino acids. V trimming: 1 base; J trimming: 3 bases; junction bases outside the gene matches: 8. From germline, CDR1 is SGHNT and CDR2 YENEEA. For the CDR3, the DNA is TGTGCCAGCAGCTTAGGGGCGGGACTAGCGGATAACTACGAGCAGTACTTC. It is translated as CASSLGAGLADNYEQYF.

This sequence joins TRBV28 and TRBJ2-7, with TRBD1 matching over 10 bases. Germline CDR1 is MDHEN and CDR2 is SYDVKM. V lost 5 bases to trimming and J lost 5 bases; unmatched junction nucleotides: 9. The CDR3 length is 15 residues. CDR3 DNA: TGTGCCAGCAGTCCCCATGGACAGGGGGGAGACGAGCAGTACTTC. This gives the protein CASSPHGQGGDEQYF. The variable domain in full, with the rest retrieved from reference TRBV28 and TRBJ2-7, is DVKVTQSSRYLVKRTGEKVFLECVQDMDHENMFWYRQDPGLGLRLIYFSYDVKMKEKGDIPEGYSVSREKKERFSLILESASTNQTSMYLCASSPHGQGGDEQYFGPGTRLTVT.

CDR3 nucleotides: TGTGCCAGCAGCTTAGACAGCGGGGGTAGAACCAATGAGCAGTTCTTC. Its protein product is CASSLDSGGRTNEQFF. The rearrangement joins TRBV11-2 to TRBJ2-1; 8 bases map to TRBD2. The CDR3 is 16 amino acids. Per germline, CDR1 SGHAT and CDR2 FQNNGV. Trimming removed 0 bases from V and 6 bases from J; junction bases left unmatched: 7.

This sequence joins TRBV5-6 and TRBJ2-5; 13 positions match TRBD2. The CDR3 is 15 residues long. V was pared by 5 bases and J by 5 bases, with 6 bases of the junction left unmatched. Germline CDR1 is SGHDT and CDR2 is YYEEEE. The CDR3 sequence: CASSQGTSGTETQYF. The CDR3, as DNA: TGTGCCAGCAGTCAAGGGACTAGCGGGACGGAGACCCAGTACTTC.

Here the CDR3 reads CASGDWVLYEQYF. The CDR3, as DNA: TGTGCCAGCGGAGACTGGGTTCTCTACGAGCAGTACTTC. This chain connects TRBV6-2 or TRBV6-3 to TRBJ2-7; the D is unclear. This CDR3 has 13 amino acids. The germline V and J ends were trimmed by 8 bases and 3 bases, with 14 bases remaining between them. Germline CDR1 is MNHEY and CDR2 is SVGEGT.

CDR3 nucleotides: TGTGCCAGCTCACCACCGAGGGGGGGAGAGTCACCCCTCCACTTT. It codes for CASSPPRGGESPLHF. V and J are TRBV18 and TRBJ1-6, with D tentatively TRBD1 (6 bases). The CDR3 covers 15 residues. Trimming shortened V by 0 bases and J by 10 bases, and 13 bases separated the two germline ends. The germline V gene encodes CDR1 KGHSH and CDR2 LQKENI. Together with reference TRBV18 and TRBJ1-6, the CDR3 gives the full variable domain: NAGVMQNPRHLVRRRGQEARLRCSPMKGHSHVYWYRQLPEEGLKFMVYLQKENIIDESGMPKERFSAEFPKEGPSILRIQQVVRGDSAAYFCASSPPRGGESPLHFGNGTRLTVT.

This clonotype was picked up one time. The chain combines TRBV21-1 with TRBJ2-7. TRBV21-1 is termed a pseudogene. This CDR3 is built from 13 residues. CDR3 bases: TGTGCCAGCAGCAAAGGGTCTCCCTACGAGCAGTACTTC. Residues: CASSKGSPYEQYF.

The chain employs TRBV6-2 or TRBV6-3 and TRBJ2-3; tentative D call: TRBD1 (5 bases). This CDR3 has 14 residues. Germline assignment: CDR1 MNHEY and CDR2 SVGEGT. The germline V and J ends were trimmed by 0 bases and 2 bases, with 6 bases remaining between them. As DNA, the CDR3 is TGTGCCAGCAGTTACTCGACAGTCACAGATACGCAGTATTTT. Its translation: CASSYSTVTDTQYF.

This chain uses TRBV12-3 or TRBV12-4 with TRBJ2-1; possible D gene TRBD2, 6 bases. Trimming pared 1 base from V and 5 bases from J, leaving 9 bases between. This CDR3 spans 14 amino acids. CDR3 in DNA: TGTGCCAGCAGTTTAGGGCGGGATAACAATGAGCAGTTCTTC. This translates into CASSLGRDNNEQFF.

Written as DNA, the CDR3 is TGTGCCATCAGTGAGGGTGTAGGTATGGGCTACACCTTC. Translating gives CAISEGVGMGYTF. This rearrangement joins TRBV10-3 to TRBJ1-2; D not resolved. The CDR3 covers 13 residues. Germline loops: CDR1 ENHRY, CDR2 SYGVKD. The V end lost 2 bases, the J end lost 8 bases, and 12 bases lay between the germline ends.

CDR3 coding DNA: TGTGCCAGCAGCATGGGGCAGATTAATGAAAAACTGTTTTTT. Residues: CASSMGQINEKLFF. V gene TRBV2 combines with J gene TRBJ1-4; perhaps TRBD1 as D (5 bases). Trimming took off 6 bases at V and 4 bases at J, with 12 bases between the two ends. This CDR3 is built from 14 residues. CDR1 is SNHLY, CDR2 FYNNEI, per germline.

This clonotype has only one observation. This chain uses TRBV4-2 with TRBJ2-1; 7 bases are shared with TRBD2. The germline CDR1 and CDR2 sequences are LGHNA and YNFKEQ. Trimming at V came to 3 bases and at J to 5 bases, leaving 7 bases not matched to a gene. The CDR3 has 15 amino acids. This CDR3 reads CASSHIGDYNNEQFF. CDR3 DNA sequence: TGTGCCAGCAGCCACATAGGGGACTACAACAATGAGCAGTTCTTC.

The V call is TRBV11-3, the J call TRBJ2-7, with a possible D match to TRBD1 (5 bases). Germline V gene lookup returns CDR1 SGHNT and CDR2 YENEEA. The CDR3 totals 17 residues. Trimming took 1 base from V and 2 from J, leaving 18 bases between them. CDR3 coding DNA: TGTGCCAGCAGCTTAGTAGTCGACAGAGGCCCAACCTACGAGCAGTACTTC. Residues: CASSLVVDRGPTYEQYF.

The gene calls are TRBV9 and TRBJ1-1; TRBD1 matches at 8 bases. The germline CDR1 and CDR2 sequences are SGDLS and YYNGEE. This CDR3 has 13 residues. Losses at the gene ends were 2 bases for V and 4 bases for J; bases not matched to a gene: 1. CDR3 loop: CASSVTGGTEAFF. CDR3 in DNA: TGTGCCAGCAGCGTTACAGGGGGCACTGAAGCTTTCTTT.

A note on this clonotype: The junction departs from germline at one end; a sequencing error may be responsible. This chain links TRBV11-2 with TRBJ2-7, with D perhaps TRBD2 (5 bases). This CDR3 is 13 amino acids long. Germline values: CDR1 SGHAT, CDR2 FQNNGV. CDR3: CASSLESDYEQHF. Here the CDR3 DNA reads TGTGCCAGCAGCTTAGAATCCGACTACGAGCAGCACTTC.

This clonotype was seen only once. The chain links TRBV15 to TRBJ2-7; D gene ambiguous. Germline V gene data show CDR1 as LNHNV and CDR2 as YYDKDF (reference sequence). This CDR3 comprises 18 residues. V was trimmed by 0 bases and J by 4 bases, leaving 22 bases between them. The CDR3 here is CATSRELPHATPIYEQYF. The DNA of the CDR3 is TGTGCCACCAGCAGAGAACTCCCGCACGCGACCCCGATATACGAGCAGTACTTC.

The chain combines TRBV28 with TRBJ2-7, with 12 bases matching TRBD2. Germline lookup yields CDR1 MDHEN and CDR2 SYDVKM. The CDR3 runs 13 residues. Germline trimming cut 7 bases from V and 5 bases from J; bases unmatched to any gene: 3. The CDR3 region has the DNA TGTGCCAGCATAACTAGCGGGGGGAACGAGCAGTACTTC. This translates into CASITSGGNEQYF.

The chain joins TRBV11-2 to TRBJ2-3; D unclear. There are 14 residues in the CDR3. V shed 2 bases and J shed 2 bases, with 8 bases lying between them. Germline CDR1 SGHAT, CDR2 FQNNGV. This CDR3 reads CASSLFLPTDTQYF. The CDR3 DNA follows: TGTGCCAGCAGCTTATTTTTGCCCACAGATACGCAGTATTTT.

This chain links TRBV11-1 with TRBJ2-1; no reliable D call. Germline CDR1 is SGHAT and CDR2 is FQDESV (reference sequence). The V end was cut by 1 base, the J end by 5 bases, with 6 bases between. This CDR3 is 13 amino acids long. CDR3 nucleotide sequence: TGTGCCAGCAGCTTAGTCTATCACAATGAGCAGTTCTTC. Its protein product is CASSLVYHNEQFF.

The chain couples TRBV11-1 to TRBJ2-2; 9 bases fit TRBD2. V lost 3 bases, J lost 6 bases, and 8 bases stayed unmatched. The CDR3 is made up of 16 amino acids. Germline V lookup: CDR1 SGHAT, CDR2 FQDESV (reference sequence). CDR3 nucleotides: TGTGCCAGCAGCTTCTCTAGCGGGGTTGGCGCCGGGGAGCTGTTTTTT. Translating it yields CASSFSSGVGAGELFF. Full variable domain (outside the CDR3, taken from reference TRBV11-1 and TRBJ2-2): EAEVAQSPRYKITEKSQAVAFWCDPISGHATLYWYRQILGQGPELLVQFQDESVVDDSQLPKDRFSAERLKGVDSTLKIQPAELGDSAMYLCASSFSSGVGAGELFFGEGSRLTVL.

The chain carries TRBV11-3 and TRBJ2-3; 8 positions agree with TRBD1. CDR3 size: 14 residues. Germline V gene sequence: CDR1 SGHNT, CDR2 YENEEA. After removal of 4 bases from V and 4 bases from J, the junction contained 4 bases not matched to a gene. The CDR3 nucleotides read TGTGCCAGCAGCTCCGGACAGGGACCAGATACGCAGTATTTT. It encodes CASSSGQGPDTQYF. Full variable domain (remainder filled in from reference TRBV11-3 and TRBJ2-3): EAGVVQSPRYKIIEKKQPVAFWCNPISGHNTLYWYLQNLGQGPELLIRYENEEAVDDSQLPKDRFSAERLKGVDSTLKIQPAELGDSAVYLCASSSGQGPDTQYFGPGTRLTVL.

The gene calls are TRBV29-1 and TRBJ2-7, with TRBD1 as a possible D gene (5 bases). From germline, CDR1 is SQVTM and CDR2 ANQGSEA. This CDR3 has 12 residues. V was clipped by 8 bases and J by 2 bases, with 13 bases between them. The CDR3 nucleotides read TGCAGCCCTCCGACAGAAACCTACGAGCAGTACTTC. Its protein is CSPPTETYEQYF.

The chain couples TRBV30 to TRBJ2-7, with TRBD1 identical over 9 bases. Germline CDR1 and CDR2: GTSNPN and SVGIG (reference sequence). The CDR3 length is 11 residues. V lost 3 bases, J lost 11 bases, and 5 bases stayed unmatched. CDR3 residues: CAWRIGQGKYF. Written as DNA, the CDR3 is TGTGCCTGGAGAATCGGACAGGGGAAGTACTTC.

This sequence joins TRBV13 and TRBJ2-3; 7 bases fit TRBD1. Germline V gene sequence: CDR1 PRHDT, CDR2 FYEKMQ (reference sequence). The J segment lost 1 base and the V segment lost 4 bases, leaving 5 bases of the junction unmatched. The CDR3 consists of 15 residues. The CDR3 DNA is TGTGCCAGCAGCTCGACAGGGCCGGGCACAGATACGCAGTATTTT. The encoded protein is CASSSTGPGTDTQYF.

The chain recombines TRBV5-1 with TRBJ1-2; 7 positions agree with TRBD1. The CDR3 extends over 14 amino acids. The germline V gene encodes CDR1 SGHRS and CDR2 YFSETQ. Unmatched junction bases numbered 5, after V lost 3 bases and J lost 3 bases. CDR3 protein: CASSSGQTHYGYTF. The CDR3 DNA is TGCGCCAGCAGCTCGGGACAGACTCACTATGGCTACACCTTC.

The rearrangement links TRBV2 to TRBJ2-5; the D is unclear. From germline, CDR1 is SNHLY and CDR2 FYNNEI. This CDR3 contains 12 residues. Trimming took off 9 bases at V and 0 bases at J, with 8 bases between the two ends. The CDR3 bases are TGTGCCAGTGAAAAGTACCAAGAGACCCAGTACTTC. This codes for CASEKYQETQYF. The variable domain in full, with the rest retrieved from reference TRBV2 and TRBJ2-5, is EPEVTQTPSHQVTQMGQEVILRCVPISNHLYFYWYRQILGQKVEFLVSFYNNEISEKSEIFDDQFSVERPDGSNFTLKIRSTKLEDSAMYFCASEKYQETQYFGPGTRLLVL.